This TCR beta chain was sequenced for a study of shared clonotypes between healthy human individuals. Libraries were prepared by immunoSEQ multiplex PCR; TCRdb keeps only in-frame clonotypes and omits some of them. The top ten hold about 11% of the sample, which has some 500,000 clones, about 74% seen once. The germline V gene encodes CDR1 SGHTA and CDR2 FQGNSA. The CDR3 consists of 13 residues. Trimming took off 3 bases at V and 1 base at J, with 6 bases between the two ends. What was sequenced was PBMCs. This receptor was identified in a middle-aged woman in good health. Some clones in this sample may be carry-over from other donors' samples. V and J are TRBV7-2 and TRBJ1-1, with D perhaps TRBD1 (5 bases). In nucleotides, the CDR3 is TGTGCCAGCAGCTTGGACAAGAACACTGAAGCTTTCTTT. Protein product: CASSLDKNTEAFF.